This TCR beta chain came from a study of blood T cell repertoires in COVID-19. Overall study: Specimens from acute and convalescent COVID-19 originated in the United States, Italy and Spain. Sample material is recorded as cDNA or gDNA derived from T cells, B-cell-depleted T cells, or PBMCs.

This CDR3 spans 14 amino acids. Trimming removed 4 bases from V and 5 bases from J, with 15 bases in between. The germline V gene has CDR1 SGDLS and CDR2 YYNGEE. Original data processing: Quantification of nucleated cells was approximated via reference gene primer amplification. Here immunoSEQ multiplex PCR was the method, and the copy in TCRdb shows in-frame clones only, minus some. That table furnishes V, J and clone size, whereas the DNA furnished D and trimming. In the table there are some 290,000 clones, around 83% of which are singletons. J is TRBJ2-5 and V is TRBV9; D remains unclear. This receptor was identified in a man between 18 and 35 years old with active or convalescent COVID-19. The sample consisted of peripheral blood. In DNA, the CDR3 is TGTGCCAGCAGCCCCTTCGAGGTTTGGGAGACCCAGTACTTC. The encoded protein is CASSPFEVWETQYF.